One and the same sample provided the 16 T cell receptor beta chains below, sequenced in a study of tumor-infiltrating lymphocytes in primary liver carcinoma. Total RNA (about 500 ng) served as template for TCR beta cDNA synthesis primed by a constant-region primer. Three-round nested multiplex PCR performed with slightly modified ARM-PCR produced the TCR beta libraries. Two initial PCR rounds of roughly 10 cycles each paired TRBV1-TRBV30 forward primers with a C-beta reverse primer. One entry per CDR3 protein, called by TCRdb with MiXCR from the multiplex PCR reads. The sample consists of around 60,000 distinct CDR3 sequences, roughly two thirds of them appearing once. It was from about 21-30 mg of unsorted bulk tissue that RNA and DNA were co-extracted. The sample was liver tumor tissue from sampling region 4. The subset: tumor region T4, right-lateral pole. The receptors were gathered from a man between 35 and 55 years old with primary liver carcinoma and hepatitis B virus infection.

Details on this clonotype: A read error may produce the germline difference seen at one junction end. V gene TRBV4-1 combines with J gene TRBJ1-6; 9 bases are a match to TRBD1. This CDR3 has 16 residues. Per the germline V gene, CDR1 is MGHRA and CDR2 is YSYEKL. DNA of the CDR3: TGCACCAGCATCTACCACCTACAGGGGGCGGATTCACCCCTCCACTTT. It is translated as CTSIYHLQGADSPLHF.

In regard to this clonotype: One base away lies a much larger clone, so this may be a sequencing read error. The rearrangement uses TRBV19 and TRBJ1-1; D might be TRBD1 (5 bases). Trimming shortened V by 7 bases and J by 0 bases, and 12 bases separated the two germline ends. This CDR3 comprises 14 residues. Per germline, CDR1 LNHDA and CDR2 SQIVND (reference sequence). The CDR3 loop reads CASNMGQLNTEAFF. CDR3 coding DNA: TGTGCCAGTAATATGGGGCAGTTGAACACTGAAGCTTTCTTT.

This clonotype appeared a single time. Its ends do not fully match the called genes, so a read error is possible. This chain uses TRBV5-1 with TRBJ2-1, with D perhaps TRBD2 (7 bases). Germline V CDR1 and CDR2: SGHRS, YFSETQ. The CDR3 runs 16 residues. The CDR3 loop is CASSLTLWGGHNEQLF. Here the CDR3 DNA reads TGCGCCAGCAGCTTGACCCTATGGGGGGGCCACAATGAGCAGCTCTTC.

Of note for this clonotype: A much larger clone lies a single base off, so this may be a read error. The V gene is TRBV5-4, the J gene TRBJ2-7, with a weak D call TRBD1 (6 bases). The V gene lost 1 base and the J gene lost 2 bases, with 10 bases spanning the gap. Per germline, CDR1 SGHNT and CDR2 YYREEE (reference sequence). This CDR3 is built from 14 residues. CDR3 amino acids: CASSLRDIPYEQYF. The CDR3 DNA is TGTGCCAGCAGCTTGCGGGACATTCCCTACGAGCAGTACTTC.

On this clonotype itself: Germline and junction disagree at one end, which may indicate a read error. The chain combines TRBV11-2 with TRBJ2-7; D unclear. From germline, CDR1 is SGHAT and CDR2 FQNNGV. CDR3 length: 13 amino acids. CDR3 DNA sequence: TGTGCCAACAGCTTCGGAGTGGCTGGCGAGCAGTACTTC. Its protein is CANSFGVAGEQYF.

The chain links TRBV11-2 to TRBJ1-2; D call uncertain. The germline V gene encodes CDR1 SGHAT and CDR2 FQNNGV. The CDR3 covers 13 residues. The CDR3 DNA reads as TGTGTCAGTACCGATAGCTTTAACCATGACTACACCTTC. Encoded protein: CVSTDSFNHDYTF.

This sequence joins TRBV6-6 and TRBJ2-3, with 11 positions matching TRBD2. The germline gives CDR1 MNHNY, CDR2 SVGAGI (reference sequence). The length of the CDR3 is 17 residues. V dropped 8 bases and J dropped 3; count of bases not matched to a gene: 13. The chain's CDR3 is CASGIRLAGPRTDTQYF. CDR3 DNA sequence: TGTGCCAGCGGCATTAGACTAGCGGGGCCTAGGACAGATACGCAGTATTTT.

This clonotype was picked up many times. The CDR3 sequence is CASSQDLPFGTSGRADTQYF. The CDR3, as DNA: TGCGCCAGCAGCCAAGATCTTCCCTTCGGGACTAGCGGGAGAGCAGATACGCAGTATTTT. The V and J genes are TRBV4-3 and TRBJ2-3; 14 bases map to TRBD2. The V segment lost 0 bases and the J segment 4 bases; nucleotides outside the gene matches: 12. This CDR3 is 20 amino acids long. Germline assignment: CDR1 LGHNA and CDR2 YSLEER.

As for this clonotype: One base away lies a much larger clone, so this may be a sequencing read error. The final CDR3 position lacks the conserved phenylalanine or tryptophan, pointing to a likely read error. This chain joins TRBV12-3 or TRBV12-4 and TRBJ2-1, with a possible D match to TRBD1 (6 bases). This CDR3 comprises 13 residues. V was shortened by 10 bases and J by 4 bases, with 14 bases between the two germline ends. CDR3 sequence (DNA): TGTGCCACCAGGGGCATGCAATACAATGAGCAGTTCCTC. Translation gives CATRGMQYNEQFL.

By its share, this clonotype is medium-sized. The rearrangement joins TRBV12-3 or TRBV12-4 to TRBJ2-5; a possible D gene is TRBD1 (6 bases). Trimming pared 5 bases from V and 4 bases from J, leaving 17 bases between. CDR3 length: 15 amino acids. The CDR3 coding sequence is TGTGCCAGCAGTGGGACACTCTTTGGGTCAGAGACCCAGTACTTC. The encoded protein is CASSGTLFGSETQYF.

The count of this clonotype is one. At one of its ends the junction is not consistent with the germline gene, which may arise from a read error. The rearrangement links TRBV10-2 to TRBJ1-2; D may be TRBD1 (6 bases). Germline CDR1 reads WSHSY; CDR2 reads SAAADI. CDR3 length: 15 residues. CDR3 nucleotides: TGCGCCAGCGGGGACACAGTGGAGGTTTACTATGGTTACACCTTC. It translates to CASGDTVEVYYGYTF.

The rearrangement joins TRBV6-6 to TRBJ2-3, with 14 bases aligning to TRBD2. The CDR3 extends over 17 amino acids. Germline V CDR1 and CDR2: MNHNY, SVGAGI (reference sequence). V shed 10 bases, J shed 4 bases, and the junction held 13 bases outside the gene matches. As DNA, the CDR3 is TGTGCCAACAGATACTCGGGACTAGCGGGAGCATCAGATACGCAGTATTTT. Protein: CANRYSGLAGASDTQYF.

This clonotype appeared a few times. A read error may explain this, as a much larger clone is one base away. This chain joins TRBV5-1 and TRBJ2-3, with D perhaps TRBD2 (7 bases). The CDR3 runs to 14 residues. The germline V gene has CDR1 SGHRS and CDR2 YFSETQ. CDR3 DNA sequence: TGCGCCAGCAGCTCTGGGGGGGGCCCAGATGCGCAGTATTTT. Its translation is CASSSGGGPDAQYF.

This clonotype came up a few times. No conserved phenylalanine or tryptophan ends this CDR3, so it is likely a read error. The chain couples TRBV29-1 to TRBJ2-5; the D gene could be TRBD1 or TRBD2 (5 bases each). Germline CDR1 is SQVTM and CDR2 is ANQGSEA. CDR3 length equals 14 residues. The DNA for the CDR3 is TGCAACGTTGAAGATGGGACGTCCCAAGAGACCCAGTACTTA. Its translation is CNVEDGTSQETQYL.

V and J are TRBV12-3 or TRBV12-4 and TRBJ2-7; 11 positions match TRBD1. This CDR3 has 15 amino acids. CDR3 region: CVTSVGTGGSYEQYF. Here the CDR3 DNA reads TGTGTCACCAGTGTGGGGACAGGGGGGTCCTACGAGCAGTACTTC.

The gene calls are TRBV4-3 and TRBJ2-5; a possible D gene is TRBD2 (5 bases). Germline V lookup: CDR1 LGHNA, CDR2 YSLEER. The CDR3 spans 15 residues. The V end lost 3 bases, the J end lost 4 bases, and 15 bases lay between the germline ends. The CDR3, as DNA: TGCGCCAGCAGCCATGATGCGGGTCCTCGAGAGACCCAGTACTTC. Its translation: CASSHDAGPRETQYF.